This TCR beta chain was sequenced during a study of T-cell memory formation after mild COVID-19. Across the whole study: TCR clustering was largely donor specific.

This clonotype was detected only a few times. Its target is not known. Study conclusions and caveats: Clones contracting day 15 to 85 were balanced CD4/CD8; later expanders leaned CD4+. Clones which contracted sat mainly in CM and EM if CD4+, and in EMRA if CD8+. Prior to infection, memory already included some responding clones, suggesting cross-reactive memory joined.

V lost 2 bases, J lost 3 bases, and 7 bases lay in between. CDR1 and CDR2 from the germline V gene are DFQATT and SNEGSKA (reference sequence). The CDR3 totals 13 residues. TCRdb analysed the 5' RACE reads with MiXCR anew, one entry per CDR3 protein. This sample has roughly 300,000 distinct CDR3 sequences; 7% to 10% occur once, and the top ten carry roughly 22%. This chain joins TRBV20-1 and TRBJ2-2; D ambiguous. Sequencing was performed on PBMCs or a T cell subset sorted from them (not recorded which). The receptor was derived from a man aged 18 to 30 who had mild COVID-19 (a few samples of this study predate the infection). Cell type and time point are not known. The CDR3 loop reads CSARPQDTGELFF. In nucleotides, the CDR3 is TGCAGTGCTAGACCCCAGGACACCGGGGAGCTGTTTTTT.